This TCR beta chain was obtained from a study of blood T cell repertoires in COVID-19. About the study: The United States, Italy and Spain were the sources of the acute and convalescent COVID-19 samples. The cDNA or gDNA used as material had been derived from T cells, B-cell-depleted T cells, or PBMCs.

Authors' processing steps: Reference gene primer amplification in the assay estimated nucleated cell counts. The method was immunoSEQ multiplex PCR; TCRdb's version includes in-frame clones alone and lacks a portion of them. V, J and clone size are those of that table, while D and trimming were read from the DNA. This table holds fewer than 130,000 clones, more than 65% found once. The CDR3 totals 13 residues. V was clipped by 5 bases and J by 5 bases, with 10 bases between them. The germline CDR1 and CDR2 sequences are SGHDN and FVKESK. Sequences were obtained from peripheral blood. J is TRBJ1-5 and V is TRBV14, with unresolved D. The clonotype originates from a woman aged 80 or over with acute or convalescent COVID-19. The CDR3 DNA reads TGTGCCAGCAGCAGTCAGGCCGATCAGCCCCAGCATTTT. As protein: CASSSQADQPQHF.